This T cell receptor (beta chain) was recorded in a study of metastatic and nonmetastatic thyroid tumors. Study-wide background: Thyroid patients, malignant and benign, had repertoires compared across blood and tumor or nodule tissue.

This clone was seen many times. Its specificity is not known. Thyroid surgery was preceded by no treatment in any patient. With 4 bases clipped from V and 4 bases from J, the junction kept 3 bases outside the gene matches. From germline, CDR1 is DFQATT and CDR2 SNEGSKA (reference sequence). This CDR3 is built from 13 residues. As processed by the authors: It was from CDR3 differences across clinicopathological groups that a distant-metastasis classifier for papillary thyroid cancer was built. TCRdb re-called clones from the PCR reads using MiXCR. Clone size and V and J calls follow TCRdb, not the original study. The sample includes tens of thousands of clones, 18% of them seen just once. The study, taken as a whole, reports: The reported finding was significantly higher TCR beta diversity in malignant thyroid tumors relative to benign nodules, in blood and tumor.

The genes are TRBV20-1 and TRBJ1-3; 8 bases fit TRBD1. This clonotype originated in a female donor with papillary thyroid cancer or a benign thyroid nodule (not recorded which). Some clones in this sample may be carry-over from other donors' samples. Sequencing input: blood. This CDR3 reads CSAKRTGGNTIYF. The CDR3 bases are TGCAGTGCTAAGCGGACAGGGGGAAACACCATATATTTT.